These 17 T cell receptor beta chains share one sample of origin, sequenced in a study of blood T cell repertoires in COVID-19. Libraries were prepared by immunoSEQ multiplex PCR; TCRdb keeps only in-frame clonotypes and omits some of them. Counted here are roughly 250,000 clones, approximately 80% occurring once; the ten biggest clones make up over 2.5%. Sequenced: peripheral blood. The origin of the receptors is an older woman with active or convalescent COVID-19.

This sequence joins TRBV19 and TRBJ2-4; D is unresolved. This CDR3 has 12 residues. V lost 7 bases, J lost 1 base, and 5 bases lay in between. CDR1 and CDR2 from the germline V gene are LNHDA and SQIVND (reference sequence). The CDR3 reads CASNSAKNIQYF. CDR3 in DNA: TGTGCCAGTAATAGTGCCAAAAACATTCAGTACTTC.

This sequence joins TRBV29-1 and TRBJ1-1, with D possibly being TRBD1 (6 bases). CDR3 size: 12 residues. Trimming removed 7 bases from V and 5 bases from J, with 14 bases in between. The germline V gene encodes CDR1 SQVTM and CDR2 ANQGSEA. This CDR3 reads CSADRSRTEAFF. DNA of the CDR3: TGCAGCGCCGACAGGAGTCGGACTGAAGCTTTCTTT.

This CDR3 reads CASSLSRAQETQYF. The CDR3, as DNA: TGTGCCAGCAGCTTATCGAGGGCACAAGAGACCCAGTACTTC. The chain employs TRBV11-2 and TRBJ2-5; maybe TRBD2 (5 bases). V dropped 2 bases and J dropped 2 bases, with 9 bases sitting between them. The CDR3 contains 14 residues. Germline V gives CDR1 SGHAT, CDR2 FQNNGV.

This clone was detected only a few times. The chain uses TRBV11-3 and TRBJ1-2, with unresolved D. The CDR3 length is 14 residues. V was trimmed by 8 bases and J by 2 bases, leaving 15 bases between them. Germline V lookup: CDR1 SGHNT, CDR2 YENEEA. The CDR3 sequence is CASAPRGSNYGYTF. In DNA, the CDR3 is TGTGCCAGCGCCCCTCGCGGCAGCAACTATGGCTACACCTTC.

The gene calls are TRBV6-6 and TRBJ2-2; D perhaps matches TRBD2 (5 bases). V lost 4 bases and J 3 bases, leaving 12 bases between the germline ends. Germline CDR1 and CDR2: MNHNY and SVGAGI (reference sequence). This CDR3 spans 15 amino acids. The CDR3 DNA sequence: TGTGCCAGCAGTTTGCCCCGGGATTACACCGGGGAGCTGTTTTTT. Residues: CASSLPRDYTGELFF.

The V call is TRBV19, the J call TRBJ2-7; TRBD1 is a possible D gene (6 bases). This CDR3 region has 15 residues. The V gene's germline CDR1 is LNHDA and CDR2 SQIVND (reference sequence). V was pared by 4 bases and J by 2 bases, with 15 bases between. The DNA for the CDR3 is TGTGCCAGTAGTAAACAGGGAAATTTCCCCTACGAGCAGTACTTC. Its protein product is CASSKQGNFPYEQYF.

This clone was counted once. This chain's CDR3 is CASSLNRGDGELFF. CDR3 coding DNA: TGTGCCAGCAGTTTGAACAGGGGAGACGGGGAGCTGTTTTTT. The V gene is TRBV27, the J gene TRBJ2-2; 7 nucleotides agree with TRBD1. This CDR3 region has 14 residues. Germline CDR1 reads MNHEY; CDR2 reads SMNVEV (reference sequence). V gave up 3 bases and J gave up 7 bases; unmatched junction bases: 5.

The gene calls are TRBV5-4 and TRBJ2-5; D is perhaps TRBD2 (6 bases). Germline loops: CDR1 SGHNT, CDR2 YYREEE (reference sequence). Trimming shortened V by 0 bases and J by 3 bases, and 15 bases separated the two germline ends. The CDR3 contains 16 residues. CDR3 DNA: TGTGCCAGCAGCTTGGCCTTCGGGGGTTGGGAAGAGACCCAGTACTTC. Translated: CASSLAFGGWEETQYF.

This chain links TRBV5-1 with TRBJ1-1, with D uncertain. The CDR3 runs 15 residues. V lost 0 bases and J lost 0, with 9 bases in between. Germline V gene lookup returns CDR1 SGHRS and CDR2 YFSETQ. The CDR3 region is CASSLERGVNTEAFF. The CDR3 DNA reads as TGCGCCAGCAGCTTGGAGCGGGGAGTGAACACTGAAGCTTTCTTT.

Note on this clone: Other DNA sequences in the sample encode the same CDR3. This chain connects TRBV12-3 or TRBV12-4 to TRBJ1-1, with unresolved D. V was pared by 3 bases and J by 3 bases, with 8 bases between. The CDR3 contains 13 residues. The CDR3 DNA reads as TGTGCCAGCAGTTTTGGCCGGGACACTGAAGCTTTCTTT. Its protein is CASSFGRDTEAFF.

The V and J genes are TRBV2 and TRBJ2-7; 9 nucleotides match TRBD2. CDR3 length: 15 amino acids. CDR1 is SNHLY and CDR2 is FYNNEI in the germline V gene. The J segment lost 5 bases and the V segment lost 6 bases, leaving 11 bases of the junction unmatched. CDR3 in amino acids: CASRGGGAARNEQYF. DNA for the CDR3: TGTGCCAGCAGGGGCGGGGGGGCCGCTCGGAACGAGCAGTACTTC.

V and J are TRBV19 and TRBJ2-5; 9 bases are a match to TRBD1. Looked up from germline, CDR1 is LNHDA and CDR2 is SQIVND (reference sequence). The CDR3 spans 14 residues. V gave up 7 bases and J gave up 2 bases; unmatched junction bases: 5. CDR3 coding DNA: TGTGCCAGTAAAAAGGACAGGGGACAAGAGACCCAGTACTTC. Protein: CASKKDRGQETQYF.

This sequence joins TRBV10-3 and TRBJ1-6, with a tentative D call TRBD1 (6 bases). Looked up from germline, CDR1 is ENHRY and CDR2 is SYGVKD. This CDR3 comprises 19 residues. V was trimmed by 0 bases and J by 3 bases, leaving 18 bases between them. CDR3 sequence (DNA): TGTGCCATCAGTGAGTCCGGGCCTTTTGGACAGAACTATAATTCACCCCTCCACTTT. Amino acids: CAISESGPFGQNYNSPLHF.

The chain links TRBV2 to TRBJ2-7; TRBD1 agrees at 9 bases. Germline values: CDR1 SNHLY, CDR2 FYNNEI. J gave up 6 bases and V 5 bases, and 11 bases lay outside the gene matches. The CDR3 consists of 15 residues. CDR3 protein: CASSFLGQGRSEQYF. The CDR3 DNA is TGTGCCAGCAGTTTCTTGGGACAGGGAAGATCCGAGCAGTACTTC.

The rearrangement uses TRBV18 and TRBJ1-5; 8 bases are a match to TRBD1. The J segment lost 6 bases and the V segment lost 3 bases, leaving 7 bases of the junction unmatched. From germline, CDR1 is KGHSH and CDR2 LQKENI. There are 15 residues in the CDR3. The CDR3 sequence is CASSPGTGVTQPQHF. The CDR3 nucleotides are TGTGCCAGCTCACCCGGGACAGGAGTAACTCAGCCCCAGCATTTT. The entire variable domain, with the rest obtained from reference TRBV18 and TRBJ1-5, is as follows: NAGVMQNPRHLVRRRGQEARLRCSPMKGHSHVYWYRQLPEEGLKFMVYLQKENIIDESGMPKERFSAEFPKEGPSILRIQQVVRGDSAAYFCASSPGTGVTQPQHFGDGTRLSIL.

This chain joins TRBV2 and TRBJ1-2; 9 bases agree with TRBD1. The CDR3 is 19 residues long. The trim removed 6 bases at V and 2 bases at J, leaving 19 bases unmatched. The germline gives CDR1 SNHLY, CDR2 FYNNEI. CDR3 in amino acids: CASSGSLLKGQGLNYGYTF. As DNA, the CDR3 is TGTGCCAGCAGCGGAAGTCTATTAAAGGGACAGGGCCTAAACTATGGCTACACCTTC.

The chain employs TRBV19 and TRBJ2-3, with 10 bases that match TRBD2. CDR3 size: 17 residues. V gave up 3 bases and J gave up 0 bases; unmatched junction bases: 6. CDR1 and CDR2 (germline): LNHDA, SQIVND (reference sequence). The DNA of the CDR3 is TGTGCCAGTAGTATCCAGCGGGGGGGCCGAAGCACAGATACGCAGTATTTT. Its translation: CASSIQRGGRSTDTQYF.